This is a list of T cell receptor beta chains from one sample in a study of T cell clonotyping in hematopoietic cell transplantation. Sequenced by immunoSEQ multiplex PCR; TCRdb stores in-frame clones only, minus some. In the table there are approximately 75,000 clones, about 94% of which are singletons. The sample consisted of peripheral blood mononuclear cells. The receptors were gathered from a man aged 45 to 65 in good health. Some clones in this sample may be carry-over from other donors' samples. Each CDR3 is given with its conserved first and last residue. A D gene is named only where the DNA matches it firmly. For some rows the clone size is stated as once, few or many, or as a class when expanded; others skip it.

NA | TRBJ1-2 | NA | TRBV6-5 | CASSPAGDQGETF | TGTGCCAGCAGTCCCGCCGGGGACCAGGGAGAGACCTTC
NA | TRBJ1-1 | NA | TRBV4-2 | CASSQNRENTEAFF | TGTGCCAGCAGCCAAAACAGGGAGAACACTGAAGCTTTCTTT
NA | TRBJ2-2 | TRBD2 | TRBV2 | CASSLGTSGGIGTGELFF | TGTGCCAGCAGTCTCGGGACTAGCGGGGGGATAGGCACCGGGGAGCTGTTTTTT
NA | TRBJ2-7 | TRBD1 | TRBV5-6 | CASSVPPGQGPPEQYF | TGTGCCAGCAGCGTCCCGCCGGGACAGGGACCTCCCGAGCAGTACTTC
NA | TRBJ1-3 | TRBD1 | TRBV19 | CASSKSTRGQGKSGNTIYF | TGTGCCAGTAGCAAGTCGACTAGGGGACAGGGGAAATCTGGAAACACCATATATTTT
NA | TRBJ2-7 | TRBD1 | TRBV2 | CASSAGQGYYEQYF | TGTGCCAGCAGTGCGGGACAGGGCTATTACGAGCAGTACTTC
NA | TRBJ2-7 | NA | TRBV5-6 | CASTPSEAPYEQYF | TGTGCCAGCACCCCATCGGAGGCCCCCTACGAGCAGTACTTC
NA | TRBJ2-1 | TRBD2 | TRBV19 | CASTFGTSGANEQFF | TGTGCCAGTACCTTCGGGACTAGCGGGGCCAATGAGCAGTTCTTC
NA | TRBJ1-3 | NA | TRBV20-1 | CSARGGNTIYF | TGCAGTGCTAGAGGTGGAAACACCATATATTTT
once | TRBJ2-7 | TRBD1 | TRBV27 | CASSSITGTEEQYF | TGTGCCAGCAGCTCAATAACCGGGACAGAAGAGCAGTACTTC
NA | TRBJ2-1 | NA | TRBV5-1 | CASSLNNEQFF | TGCGCCAGCAGCCTAAACAATGAGCAGTTCTTC
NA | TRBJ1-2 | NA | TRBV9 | CASSPPSSRGGYTF | TGTGCCAGCAGCCCCCCGTCCTCCCGCGGCGGCTACACCTTC
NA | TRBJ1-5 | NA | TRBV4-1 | CASSHAGTLNQPQHF | TGCGCCAGCAGCCATGCCGGGACCCTTAATCAGCCCCAGCATTTT
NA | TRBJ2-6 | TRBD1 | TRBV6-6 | CASRKDRAGANVLTF | TGTGCCAGCAGGAAGGACAGGGCTGGGGCCAACGTCCTGACTTTC
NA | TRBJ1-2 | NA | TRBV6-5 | CASTPDLNYGYTF | TGTGCCAGCACCCCGGACCTGAACTATGGCTACACCTTC
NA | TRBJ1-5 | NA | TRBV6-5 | CASSPGRYNQPQHF | TGTGCCAGCAGTCCAGGACGGTACAATCAGCCCCAGCATTTT
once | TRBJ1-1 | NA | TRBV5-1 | CASRRGGVMNTEAFF | TGCGCCAGCAGGAGGGGGGGAGTAATGAACACTGAAGCTTTCTTT
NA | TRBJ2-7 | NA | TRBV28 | CASGRPYEQYF | TGTGCCAGCGGACGCCCCTACGAGCAGTACTTC
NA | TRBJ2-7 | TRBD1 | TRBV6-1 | CASSGDRGPTYF | TGTGCCAGCAGCGGGGACAGGGGCCCTACGTACTTC
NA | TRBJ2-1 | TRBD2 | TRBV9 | CASSVALWGGDNEQFF | TGTGCCAGCAGCGTAGCCCTCTGGGGGGGAGACAATGAGCAGTTCTTC
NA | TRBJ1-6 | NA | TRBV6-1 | CASTQDNLYNSPLHF | TGTGCCAGCACACAGGACAACCTTTATAATTCACCCCTCCACTTT
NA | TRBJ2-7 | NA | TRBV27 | CASSPGHGEQYF | TGTGCCAGCAGTCCCGGACACGGCGAGCAGTACTTC
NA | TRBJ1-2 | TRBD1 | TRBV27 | CASSLSGQGADGYTF | TGTGCCAGCAGTTTATCGGGACAGGGGGCCGATGGCTACACCTTC
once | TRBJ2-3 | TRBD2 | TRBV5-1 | CASSSGLAGGSASTDTQYF | TGCGCCAGCAGCTCCGGACTAGCGGGGGGGTCCGCTAGCACAGATACGCAGTATTTT
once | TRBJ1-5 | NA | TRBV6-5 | CASSYSGGAGQPQHF | TGTGCCAGCAGTTACTCGGGCGGGGCTGGTCAGCCCCAGCATTTT
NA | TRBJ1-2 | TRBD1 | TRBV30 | CAWAGTGAINYGYTF | TGTGCCTGGGCCGGGACAGGGGCTATTAACTATGGCTACACCTTC
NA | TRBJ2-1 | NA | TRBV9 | CASSVAGTPTSNEQFF | TGTGCCAGCAGCGTAGCTGGGACACCCACAAGCAATGAGCAGTTCTTC
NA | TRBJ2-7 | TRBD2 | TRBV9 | CASSASGTSEYEQYF | TGTGCCAGCAGCGCCTCCGGGACTAGCGAGTACGAGCAGTACTTC
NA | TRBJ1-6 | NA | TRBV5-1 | CASSLGGYNSPLHF | TGCGCCAGCAGCTTGGGCGGGTATAATTCACCCCTCCACTTT
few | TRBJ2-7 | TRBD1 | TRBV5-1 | CASSLDRGYEQYF | TGCGCCAGCAGCTTGGACAGGGGCTACGAGCAGTACTTC
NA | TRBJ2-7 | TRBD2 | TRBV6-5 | CASSFGLDANEQYF | TGTGCCAGCAGTTTTGGACTAGATGCGAACGAGCAGTACTTC
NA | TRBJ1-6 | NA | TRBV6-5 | CATRQYNSPLHF | TGTGCCACTCGGCAGTATAATTCACCCCTCCACTTT
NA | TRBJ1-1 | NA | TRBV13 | CASSFRGDGTEAFF | TGTGCCAGCAGCTTCCGGGGGGATGGAACTGAAGCTTTCTTT
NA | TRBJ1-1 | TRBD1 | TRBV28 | CASSQVQGATEAFF | TGTGCCAGCAGCCAAGTTCAGGGGGCCACTGAAGCTTTCTTT
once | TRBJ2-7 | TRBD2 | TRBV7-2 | CASSARTSVSYEQYF | TGTGCCAGCAGCGCCCGGACTAGCGTCTCCTACGAGCAGTACTTC
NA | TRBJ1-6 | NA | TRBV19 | CASSIGQGNGSPLHF | TGTGCCAGTAGTATCGGGCAGGGCAATGGTTCACCCCTCCACTTT
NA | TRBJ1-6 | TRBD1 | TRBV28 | CASSHRTGLDSPLHF | TGTGCCAGCAGCCACCGGACAGGGTTGGATTCACCCCTCCACTTT
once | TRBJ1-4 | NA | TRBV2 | CASSEARSSGEKLFF | TGTGCCAGCAGTGAAGCCAGGAGTAGTGGTGAAAAACTGTTTTTT
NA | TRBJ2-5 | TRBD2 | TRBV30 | CASGLAEIQETQYF | TGTGCCTCAGGACTAGCGGAGATTCAAGAGACCCAGTACTTC
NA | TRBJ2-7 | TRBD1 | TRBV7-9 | CASSLAGDRPYEQYF | TGTGCCAGCAGCTTAGCGGGGGACAGACCCTACGAGCAGTACTTC
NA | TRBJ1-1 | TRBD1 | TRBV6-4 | CASSDTDRATEAFF | TGTGCCAGCAGTGATACGGACAGGGCTACTGAAGCTTTCTTT
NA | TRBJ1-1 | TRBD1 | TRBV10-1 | CASTDPTGGGGTEAFF | TGCGCCAGCACTGATCCCACAGGGGGCGGTGGCACTGAAGCTTTCTTT
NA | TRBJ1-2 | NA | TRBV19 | CASSIPPGDGYTF | TGTGCCAGTAGTATTCCCCCGGGTGATGGCTACACCTTC